These 21 T cell receptor beta chains originate from one sample sequenced in a study of cytomegalovirus exposure and HLA in healthy donors. The protocol was immunoSEQ multiplex PCR, while the TCRdb copy is restricted to in-frame clones and leaves out a portion. The table lists about 360,000 clones, around 86% of them singletons. Source material: PBMCs. The receptors were sampled from a young woman in good health and CMV-seronegative.

V gene TRBV7-8 combines with J gene TRBJ2-7; tentatively, D is TRBD2 (6 bases). CDR1 and CDR2 (germline): SGHVS, FQNEAQ. The CDR3 is 12 residues long. V lost 8 bases to trimming and J lost 7 bases, with 15 bases between them. The CDR3 nucleotides are TGTGCCAGCTTGGACTACCGCCGGGAGCAGTACTTC. Protein sequence: CASLDYRREQYF. Supplemented by reference TRBV7-8 and TRBJ2-7, the full variable domain reads GAGVSQSPRYKVAKRGQDVALRCDPISGHVSLFWYQQALGQGPEFLTYFQNEAQLDKSGLPSDRFFAERPEGSVSTLKIQRTQQEDSAVYLCASLDYRREQYFGPGTRLTVT.

This clone was recorded only once. J is TRBJ1-1 and V is TRBV5-1; 9 nucleotides match TRBD1. CDR1 is SGHRS and CDR2 is YFSETQ in the germline V gene. V shed 3 bases and J 11 bases; nucleotides not matched to a gene: 11. CDR3 length equals 14 residues. CDR3 amino acids: CASSSDGQGRAAFF. CDR3 DNA: TGCGCCAGCAGCTCGGACGGACAGGGGCGGGCGGCTTTCTTT.

The CDR3 region is CASSEGQEGVVGDEQYF. In DNA form, the CDR3 reads TGTGCCAGCAGCGAGGGCCAGGAGGGAGTGGTAGGGGACGAGCAGTACTTC. The genes are TRBV9 and TRBJ2-7; D is possibly TRBD2 (6 bases). CDR3 length: 17 amino acids. Looked up from germline, CDR1 is SGDLS and CDR2 is YYNGEE. V shed 3 bases and J shed 5 bases, with 24 bases lying between them.

V gene TRBV11-2 combines with J gene TRBJ2-7, with TRBD2 matching over 15 bases. The V gene's germline CDR1 is SGHAT and CDR2 FQNNGV. V lost 2 bases to trimming and J lost 6 bases; unmatched junction nucleotides: 8. This CDR3 spans 17 amino acids. The CDR3 region has the DNA TGTGCCAGCAGCTTAACCCTGGGACTAGCGGGAGGTAGCGAGCAGTACTTC. Protein sequence: CASSLTLGLAGGSEQYF.

The V call is TRBV25-1, the J call TRBJ2-5, with TRBD1 as a possible D gene (5 bases). The V gene's germline CDR1 is MGHDK and CDR2 SYGVNS. The CDR3 has 15 residues. Trimming pared 6 bases from V and 2 bases from J, leaving 16 bases between. CDR3 in amino acids: CASSRIRTNQETQYF. The CDR3 bases are TGTGCCAGCAGCCGAATTCGGACAAATCAAGAGACCCAGTACTTC. Full variable domain (rest looked up from reference TRBV25-1 and TRBJ2-5): EADIYQTPRYLVIGTGKKITLECSQTMGHDKMYWYQQDPGMELHLIHYSYGVNSTEKGDLSSESTVSRIRTEHFPLTLESARPSHTSQYLCASSRIRTNQETQYFGPGTRLLVL.

The gene calls are TRBV2 and TRBJ1-5; 9 nucleotides line up with TRBD1. Trimming cost V 3 bases and J 4 bases; bases outside gene matches: 10. Germline CDR1 is SNHLY and CDR2 is FYNNEI. The CDR3 extends over 17 amino acids. The chain's CDR3 is CASSENRGTGPNQPQHF. CDR3 sequence (DNA): TGTGCCAGCAGTGAGAACAGAGGGACAGGGCCGAATCAGCCCCAGCATTTT.

The rearrangement uses TRBV5-1 and TRBJ1-5; 7 nucleotides line up with TRBD1. CDR1 and CDR2 (germline): SGHRS, YFSETQ. This CDR3 is 14 amino acids long. V trimming: 4 bases; J trimming: 4 bases; junction bases outside the gene matches: 5. The CDR3 coding sequence is TGCGCCAGCAGCCCGGACAGGTCGAATCAGCCCCAGCATTTT. Protein: CASSPDRSNQPQHF.

This chain joins TRBV27 and TRBJ1-2; TRBD1 matches at 7 bases. Germline V gene sequence: CDR1 MNHEY, CDR2 SMNVEV (reference sequence). The V and J ends lost 5 bases and 5 bases, in that order; junction bases with no gene match: 17. The CDR3 length is 17 residues. The CDR3 loop is CASSPTETGTALYGYTF. The CDR3 DNA is TGTGCCAGCAGTCCCACAGAGACCGGGACAGCCCTTTATGGCTACACCTTC.

This clone was detected once. The chain is built from TRBV9 and TRBJ2-2; tentative D call: TRBD1 (6 bases). The germline CDR1 and CDR2 sequences are SGDLS and YYNGEE. The V end lost 1 base, the J end lost 0 bases, and 10 bases lay between the germline ends. The CDR3 totals 16 residues. CDR3 amino acids: CASSVPDRTNTGELFF. The CDR3, as DNA: TGTGCCAGCAGCGTACCAGACAGGACGAACACCGGGGAGCTGTTTTTT.

For the CDR3, the DNA is TGTGCCTGGAGTGTAGACGGGGATCAGCCCCAGCATTTT. Its protein is CAWSVDGDQPQHF. The gene calls are TRBV30 and TRBJ1-5; D gene uncertain. Trimming removed 0 bases at V and 5 bases at J, with 8 bases between. From germline, CDR1 is GTSNPN and CDR2 SVGIG (reference sequence). This CDR3 comprises 13 residues.

The chain is built from TRBV2 and TRBJ2-7; 9 bases are a match to TRBD2. The CDR3 has 18 residues. With V trimmed by 3 bases and J by 6 bases, 18 bases remained unmatched. The germline V gene encodes CDR1 SNHLY and CDR2 FYNNEI. In nucleotides, the CDR3 is TGTGCCAGCAGTGAGGCCAGGGGAGGAGCGGGAGGTAGGCTCGAGCAGTACTTC. Amino acid sequence: CASSEARGGAGGRLEQYF.

The chain uses TRBV27 and TRBJ1-3; 10 bases fit TRBD1. This CDR3 region has 16 residues. With V trimmed by 6 bases and J by 4 bases, 9 bases remained unmatched. Germline CDR1 reads MNHEY; CDR2 reads SMNVEV (reference sequence). CDR3 coding DNA: TGTGCCAGCAGCCGGGACAGGGGAGGAATAGGAAACACCATATATTTT. It is translated as CASSRDRGGIGNTIYF.

This rearrangement joins TRBV28 to TRBJ1-2; D possibly corresponds to TRBD1 (5 bases). The ends were cut back, 3 bases at V and 4 bases at J, with 12 bases in the middle. The CDR3 has 14 residues. The germline CDR1 and CDR2 sequences are MDHEN and SYDVKM. In nucleotides, the CDR3 is TGTGCCAGCAGTTTGTTAGGCGACAGCTATGGCTACACCTTC. Protein: CASSLLGDSYGYTF.

V usage is TRBV28 and J usage is TRBJ2-2; a weak D match, TRBD1 (6 bases). Trimming cost V 4 bases and J 1 base, with 13 bases left between them. Germline-derived CDR1 and CDR2 are MDHEN and SYDVKM. CDR3 length: 16 residues. CDR3 loop: CASSSSTGRNTGELFF. The CDR3 DNA sequence: TGTGCCAGCAGTTCCAGCACAGGGAGGAACACCGGGGAGCTGTTTTTT.

CDR3 protein: CASSVRGTSYNEQFF. The DNA of the CDR3 is TGTGCCAGCAGTGTTCGCGGGACGTCCTACAATGAGCAGTTCTTC. The chain carries TRBV2 and TRBJ2-1; a weak D match, TRBD2 (6 bases). V lost 4 bases to trimming and J lost 1 base, with 11 bases between them. The CDR3 length is 15 residues. The germline V gene has CDR1 SNHLY and CDR2 FYNNEI.

The rearrangement links TRBV4-1 to TRBJ2-7, with TRBD1 matching over 8 bases. CDR3 length: 15 residues. Germline loops: CDR1 MGHRA, CDR2 YSYEKL. Trimming took 4 bases from V and 6 from J; bases not matched to a gene: 11. The CDR3 protein is CASSLVDRGSGEQYF. The CDR3 DNA follows: TGCGCCAGCAGCCTCGTAGACAGGGGAAGTGGCGAGCAGTACTTC.

V is TRBV2 and J is TRBJ1-2; TRBD1 aligns across 8 bases. CDR3 length: 15 amino acids. J was trimmed by 5 bases and V by 8 bases; bases with no gene match: 13. Germline CDR1 reads SNHLY; CDR2 reads FYNNEI. CDR3 protein: CASLGDRPRGYGYTF. In DNA form, the CDR3 reads TGTGCCAGCTTGGGGGACAGGCCCCGCGGGTATGGCTACACCTTC.

The rearrangement links TRBV13 to TRBJ2-3; 9 bases line up with TRBD2. Per the germline V gene, CDR1 is PRHDT and CDR2 is FYEKMQ (reference sequence). V lost 4 bases to trimming and J lost 4 bases; unmatched junction nucleotides: 18. The CDR3 consists of 19 residues. The CDR3, as DNA: TGTGCCAGCAGCTCCCGGGGTAGGCGGGAGGGCCAACAGTCAGATACGCAGTATTTT. Protein: CASSSRGRREGQQSDTQYF. The full variable domain, rest sourced from reference TRBV13 and TRBJ2-3, is AAGVIQSPRHLIKEKRETATLKCYPIPRHDTVYWYQQGPGQDPQFLISFYEKMQSDKGSIPDRFSAQQFSDYHSELNMSSLELGDSALYFCASSSRGRREGQQSDTQYFGPGTRLTVL.

The CDR3 DNA reads TGTGCCACCGGAGACAGGAGCACATACGAGCAGTACTTC. Translation gives CATGDRSTYEQYF. The rearrangement joins TRBV15 to TRBJ2-7; D may be TRBD1 (6 bases). Germline assignment: CDR1 LNHNV and CDR2 YYDKDF (reference sequence). The CDR3 has 13 amino acids. The V and J ends lost 8 bases and 4 bases respectively, with 15 bases between them.

This clone was seen just once. The gene calls are TRBV19 and TRBJ1-2; D gene uncertain. Trimming pared 7 bases from V and 4 bases from J, leaving 13 bases between. From germline, CDR1 is LNHDA and CDR2 SQIVND (reference sequence). This CDR3 has 13 amino acids. In DNA, the CDR3 is TGTGCCAGTATAAGAGGGAGGATCTATGGCTACACCTTC. It specifies CASIRGRIYGYTF.

The chain uses TRBV28 and TRBJ2-3; TRBD2 might be the D (5 bases). From germline, CDR1 is MDHEN and CDR2 SYDVKM. V was clipped by 6 bases and J by 1 base, with 17 bases between them. The CDR3 is 16 amino acids. Here the CDR3 DNA reads TGTGCCAGCAGCTCTCTCACTAGTATCGGCACAGATACGCAGTATTTT. Its protein product is CASSSLTSIGTDTQYF.